This T cell receptor beta chain is from a study of T cells in Graves' hyperthyroidism and ophthalmopathy (dated by TCRdb to the late 2010s). Background on the whole study: Peripheral blood samples were taken at initial diagnosis, before any treatment was given. To identify distinguishing TCR V-J signatures, a discovery cohort of about a hundred patients was used, comprising 40 to 45 with Graves' ophthalmopathy and some 60 with stable Graves' hyperthyroidism. Whether ophthalmopathy could be predicted prospectively was tested in an independent validation cohort made up of under 20 hyperthyroidism patients plus 17 patients who later progressed to ophthalmopathy. The 85 to 100 discovery patients were divided at random into training and test sets in a 7:3 ratio. Thyroid tissue and blood T-cell repertoires from roughly 6 Graves' hyperthyroidism patients were also compared in the study. After blood sampling, hyperthyroidism patients were treated with methimazole at a starting dose of 30 mg daily, and ophthalmopathy patients were treated with high-dose intravenous methylprednisolone. The paper describes TCR Vbeta CDR3 sequencing of 120 to 150 peripheral blood samples, made up of about 41 ophthalmopathy patients, some 80 hyperthyroidism patients and 17 progressor patients. The paper as a whole reports these results and caveats: In validation, progression to ophthalmopathy was predicted by the model with more than 65% sensitivity and 72.22% specificity, a median of around 5.9 months before onset. Most expanded thyroid clonotypes (frequency above 0.001) were also detected in blood, a finding suggesting that blood repertoires may reflect thyroid immune responses. Sample size was not statistically predetermined, and blinding of investigators to group allocation was not performed. Ophthalmopathy was separated from stable hyperthyroidism by a 13 V-J signature model, with around 88% sensitivity and about 81% specificity obtained in cross-validation and 80%/75% obtained in testing.

This clonotype was detected ten times or more. This clone's antigen is unknown. The sample holds no much larger clone one base away, and base qualities are not on file. Moderately to severely active disease, a Clinical Activity Score of at least 3, a NOSPECS grade of at least 4, and a duration under 3 months were present in ophthalmopathy patients. The study excluded patients with uncontrolled infections, other autoimmune diseases, pregnancy or lactation. Clinical symptoms, serum thyroxine and TRAb, thyroid ultrasound, and orbital computed tomography formed the basis for the diagnoses. Ficoll-Paque density gradient centrifugation was used to isolate PBMCs from approximately 11 ml of fresh peripheral blood. Trizol reagent was used to extract total RNA, and RNA quality was then checked on an Agilent 2100 Bioanalyzer. V loses 5 bases of germline sequence and J loses 0 bases, and the interval between the two ends is 11 bases. CDR1 and CDR2, per the germline V gene (reference sequence), are LNHDA and SQIVND. The CDR3 runs 14 residues from the cysteine to the phenylalanine. Here the CDR3 DNA is all that survives: 42 bases in frame from base 1.

TCR beta CDR3 regions were amplified from RNA transcripts. A first-round RT-PCR of the TCR CDR3 used the HTBI primer set with the Qiagen OneStep RT-PCR kit. Libraries were constructed in a second round of multiplex PCR, after which size selection and purification were carried out. Sequencing of the libraries was done on an Illumina HiSeq2000 using paired-end 100 bp reads. In the paper's pipeline: SOAPnuke was used to process the raw data, removing reads that contained adapters or uncalled bases, had a mean Phred below 15, or lacked an exact match to the constant primer or identifier. High-quality paired reads were merged with COPE v1.2.5, and unique nucleotide sequences were defined as clonotypes. MiTCR v1.1 was used to align the clonotypes against IMGT TRBV, TRBD and TRBJ reference segments. The analysis included only V-J combinations with a frequency above 0.0001, which together covered 99% to 99.2% of the repertoires. The TCS score was defined as F50 (clonal expansion) divided by E x V (chaos), with BLOSUM62-based TCRdist calculated between CDR3 peptides within each V-J. Welch's t-statistics and random forest reduced 500 to 650 V-J features to roughly 13, which were used in a naive Bayes classifier (R e1071). Thyroid-blood repertoire similarity was quantified with the Morisita-Horn index. TCRdb took the public reads, trimmed them with fastp at Q25, ran MiXCR for clone calling and kept in-frame beta chains. One record per CDR3 amino acid sequence lists the most common genes and DNA. TCRdb's processing, not the authors', yielded these V and J calls. This sample gives approximately 610,000 distinct CDR3 sequences in total; about 15% of them show up just once. Over 3.5% of the sample is taken by the ten largest.

The V and J genes are TRBV19 and TRBJ2-7, with the D gene tentatively TRBD1 or TRBD2, based on 5 matching bases in each. Sequences were obtained from blood. The TCR originated in a woman aged 40-49 years with Graves' ophthalmopathy. Here is the DNA: TGTGCCAGTAGTCGTCGGGACCACTCCTACGAGCAGTACTTC. The translation is CASSRRDHSYEQYF. The entire variable domain, with the stretches around the CDR3 drawn from the reference TRBV19 and TRBJ2-7 proteins, is DGGITQSPKYLFRKEGQNVTLSCEQNLNHDAMYWYRQDPGQGLRLIYYSQIVNDFQKGDIAEGYSVSREKKESFPLTVTSAQKNPTAFYLCASSRRDHSYEQYFGPGTRLTVT.